What follows are 25 T cell receptor beta chains derived from one specimen sequenced in a study of beta chain features in type 1 diabetes. Whole-study results and caveats: TCRB CDR3 length was moderately but significantly reduced in all four CD4+ subsets of Type 1 diabetes patients.

Isolated RNA was reverse transcribed in full, so expressed TCRB transcripts were sequenced. Some clones are missing from TCRdb's copy, which holds only in-frame ones; the method was immunoSEQ multiplex PCR. The sample has 150,000 or so clones, roughly 63% seen once. Antigens of these TCRs are unknown. The sample comprised naive CD4+ T cells from blood. The receptors derive from a man aged 30 to 39 with type 1 diabetes.

The chain employs TRBV9 and TRBJ2-7, with TRBD1 as a possible D gene (6 bases). Germline CDR1 reads SGDLS; CDR2 reads YYNGEE. V gave up 4 bases and J gave up 4 bases, with 12 bases separating them. This CDR3 spans 13 amino acids. The CDR3 protein is CASSLRGGYEQYF. In DNA form, the CDR3 reads TGTGCCAGCAGCTTAAGAGGGGGATACGAGCAGTACTTC. Combining the CDR3 with reference TRBV9 and TRBJ2-7 gives the whole variable domain DSGVTQTPKHLITATGQRVTLRCSPRSGDLSVYWYQQSLDQGLQFLIQYYNGEERAKGNILERFSAQQFPDLHSELNLSSLELGDSALYFCASSLRGGYEQYFGPGTRLTVT.

The genes are TRBV29-1 and TRBJ2-5; D might be TRBD2 (6 bases). CDR1 is SQVTM and CDR2 is ANQGSEA in the germline V gene. Between the trimmed V and J ends, which lost 7 bases and 7 bases, there was a span of 19 bases. This CDR3 comprises 13 residues. DNA for the CDR3: TGCAGCGCGGGAGAGCTTGACGGGCGGACCCAGTACTTC. This gives the protein CSAGELDGRTQYF.

This clone has just a few counts. The V call is TRBV30, the J call TRBJ2-3; D is possibly TRBD2 (5 bases). The CDR3 runs 16 residues. The V gene lost 2 bases and the J gene lost 3 bases, with 18 bases spanning the gap. CDR1 and CDR2 (germline): GTSNPN, SVGIG (reference sequence). The CDR3 DNA reads as TGTGCCTGGAGTACCGGCGGGCCGGACGGTACAGATACGCAGTATTTT. It encodes CAWSTGGPDGTDTQYF.

Of note for this clone: This same CDR3 is encoded by further DNA sequences in the sample. The rearrangement joins TRBV29-1 to TRBJ2-6; D unclear. The germline V gene has CDR1 SQVTM and CDR2 ANQGSEA. This CDR3 comprises 13 residues. Trimming pared 4 bases from V and 0 bases from J, leaving 4 bases between. This CDR3 is CSVGVSGANVLTF. The CDR3 nucleotides read TGCAGCGTTGGGGTCTCTGGGGCCAACGTCCTGACTTTC.

CDR3 sequence (DNA): TGTGCCAGCAGCCCCCGGACTAGCGGCACAGATACGCAGTATTTT. Its translation: CASSPRTSGTDTQYF. The V gene is TRBV7-2, the J gene TRBJ2-3; 9 nucleotides match TRBD2. CDR1 is SGHTA and CDR2 is FQGNSA in the germline V gene. The CDR3 length is 15 residues. After removal of 5 bases from V and 1 base from J, the junction contained 4 bases not matched to a gene.

The CDR3 sequence: CSESDMYNEQFF. The DNA for the CDR3 is TGCAGCGAATCCGACATGTACAATGAGCAGTTCTTC. The chain has TRBV29-1 and TRBJ2-1; D gene unclear. The CDR3 sequence is 12 residues long. Trimming cost V 7 bases and J 4 bases, with 11 bases left between them. Germline CDR1 and CDR2: SQVTM and ANQGSEA.

The sample holds a few counts of this clone. The chain has TRBV4-3 and TRBJ2-3, with D perhaps matching TRBD1 (6 bases). The V gene's germline CDR1 is LGHNA and CDR2 YSLEER. The V and J ends lost 0 bases and 0 bases respectively, with 10 bases between them. The CDR3 length is 16 residues. The CDR3 region has the DNA TGCGCCAGCAGCCAAGAGGGGACATCTAGCACAGATACGCAGTATTTT. Its translation: CASSQEGTSSTDTQYF.

J is TRBJ2-2 and V is TRBV29-1, with 10 bases lining up with TRBD2. V lost 7 bases to trimming and J lost 2 bases; unmatched junction nucleotides: 7. CDR3 length equals 15 residues. Germline V lookup: CDR1 SQVTM, CDR2 ANQGSEA. DNA for the CDR3: TGCAGCGGCGCCATAGCGGGGGGAAACACCGGGGAGCTGTTTTTT. Amino acid sequence: CSGAIAGGNTGELFF.

In the case of this clone: Within the sample, other DNA sequences also encode this same CDR3. The V gene is TRBV15, the J gene TRBJ2-3; D not certain. The germline gives CDR1 LNHNV, CDR2 YYDKDF (reference sequence). This CDR3 contains 13 residues. Trimming took off 3 bases at V and 1 base at J, with 5 bases between the two ends. The CDR3 coding sequence is TGTGCCACCAGCAGGGTGGGCACAGATACGCAGTATTTT. This sequence encodes CATSRVGTDTQYF.

The V call is TRBV30, the J call TRBJ2-5; D may be TRBD1 (5 bases). Trimming removed 2 bases from V and 2 bases from J, with 15 bases in between. The length of the CDR3 is 15 residues. The germline CDR1 and CDR2 sequences are GTSNPN and SVGIG (reference sequence). CDR3 sequence (DNA): TGTGCCTGGAGTTGGGGCAACACCCCACAAGAGACCCAGTACTTC. The encoded protein is CAWSWGNTPQETQYF. The whole variable domain, filled in from reference TRBV30 and TRBJ2-5, reads SQTIHQWPATLVQPVGSPLSLECTVEGTSNPNLYWYRQAAGRGLQLLFYSVGIGQISSEVPQNLSASRPQDRQFILSSKKLLLSDSGFYLCAWSWGNTPQETQYFGPGTRLLVL.

J is TRBJ2-5 and V is TRBV29-1; a weak D match, TRBD1 (5 bases). Germline CDR1 SQVTM, CDR2 ANQGSEA. The CDR3 sequence is 14 residues long. V was shortened by 1 base and J by 5 bases, with 14 bases between the two germline ends. The CDR3 bases are TGCAGCGTTGAAGGGGGCTCAATAGCCGAGACCCAGTACTTC. Translating gives CSVEGGSIAETQYF.

V gene TRBV11-2 combines with J gene TRBJ2-7; D call uncertain. Trimming stripped 5 bases from V and 3 bases from J, with 20 bases between. Germline V gives CDR1 SGHAT, CDR2 FQNNGV. The CDR3 runs 16 residues. The CDR3 here is CASSPISSPARYEQYF. CDR3 DNA sequence: TGTGCCAGCAGCCCAATATCGAGTCCTGCCCGCTACGAGCAGTACTTC.

The rearrangement joins TRBV29-1 to TRBJ2-7, with 7 positions matching TRBD1. Germline CDR1 reads SQVTM; CDR2 reads ANQGSEA. Trimming at V came to 7 bases and at J to 5 bases, leaving 11 bases not matched to a gene. The CDR3 totals 13 residues. CDR3 loop: CSATRQGAHEQYF. CDR3 nucleotides: TGCAGCGCCACAAGACAGGGAGCCCACGAGCAGTACTTC.

The chain has TRBV5-1 and TRBJ2-7, with 8 bases that match TRBD1. The V gene's germline CDR1 is SGHRS and CDR2 YFSETQ. This CDR3 spans 14 amino acids. The trim removed 4 bases at V and 3 bases at J, leaving 6 bases unmatched. CDR3 amino acids: CASSAQGVGYEQYF. CDR3 nucleotide sequence: TGCGCCAGCAGCGCACAGGGGGTAGGCTACGAGCAGTACTTC.

As to this clone: This sample also contains other DNA sequences that code for the same CDR3. The genes are TRBV29-1 and TRBJ2-2, with D unclear. The CDR3 covers 12 residues. Trimming stripped 3 bases from V and 1 base from J, with 3 bases between. CDR1 and CDR2 from the germline V gene are SQVTM and ANQGSEA. CDR3 sequence: CSVEVNTGELFF. The CDR3 DNA reads as TGCAGCGTTGAGGTGAACACCGGGGAGCTGTTTTTT.

The chain has TRBV12-5 and TRBJ1-5; D is unclear. The CDR3 consists of 13 residues. V was shortened by 0 bases and J by 3 bases, with 3 bases between the two germline ends. Germline V gene data show CDR1 as LGHNT and CDR2 as FRNRAP. The CDR3 DNA follows: TGTGCTAGTGGTTTGGTACACAATCAGCCCCAGCATTTT. Translated: CASGLVHNQPQHF.

The V and J genes are TRBV7-2 and TRBJ2-3; D is unresolved. CDR1 is SGHTA and CDR2 is FQGNSA in the germline V gene. The CDR3 is made up of 16 amino acids. V was clipped by 5 bases and J by 1 base, with 16 bases between them. Here the CDR3 DNA reads TGTGCCAGCAGCCTGGCACTCGCATCTGGCACAGATACGCAGTATTTT. It specifies CASSLALASGTDTQYF.

The chain recombines TRBV5-1 with TRBJ2-3; TRBD2 is a possible D gene (6 bases). The CDR3 has 15 residues. The germline V gene encodes CDR1 SGHRS and CDR2 YFSETQ. V gave up 1 base and J gave up 5 bases, with 14 bases separating them. Written as DNA, the CDR3 is TGCGCCAGCAGCTTGCGAGCGGGTCTGGGAGATACGCAGTATTTT. This codes for CASSLRAGLGDTQYF.

This rearrangement joins TRBV9 to TRBJ2-7; D ambiguous. Trimming took off 0 bases at V and 3 bases at J, with 4 bases between the two ends. The V gene's germline CDR1 is SGDLS and CDR2 YYNGEE. This CDR3 region has 12 residues. CDR3 sequence reads: CASSVEDYEQYF. The CDR3 nucleotides are TGTGCCAGCAGCGTAGAGGACTACGAGCAGTACTTC.

The chain has TRBV5-1 and TRBJ2-3, with a possible D match to TRBD2 (6 bases). The CDR3 loop spans 12 amino acids. Germline values: CDR1 SGHRS, CDR2 YFSETQ. Trimming removed 4 bases at V and 6 bases at J, with 9 bases between. The CDR3 is CASSITSDTQYF. The CDR3 region has the DNA TGCGCCAGCAGCATTACTAGCGATACGCAGTATTTT.

This clone was counted a few times. The chain links TRBV27 to TRBJ2-4, with 8 bases aligning to TRBD2. The CDR3 loop spans 14 amino acids. Germline lookup yields CDR1 MNHEY and CDR2 SMNVEV (reference sequence). Germline trimming cut 2 bases from V and 6 bases from J; bases unmatched to any gene: 3. The CDR3 DNA reads as TGTGCCAGCAGTTTAGCGGGAGGAGGAAACATTCAGTACTTC. This sequence encodes CASSLAGGGNIQYF.

This clone has a handful of counts. Here the CDR3 DNA reads TGTGCCAGCAGCCTTTACAGGGAGAACACTGAAGCTTTCTTT. Translating gives CASSLYRENTEAFF. The chain has TRBV14 and TRBJ1-1; D might be TRBD1 (6 bases). The V gene lost 4 bases and the J gene lost 1 base, with 10 bases spanning the gap. The CDR3 is 14 amino acids. Germline V gene lookup returns CDR1 SGHDN and CDR2 FVKESK. Combining the CDR3 with reference TRBV14 and TRBJ1-1 gives the whole variable domain EAGVTQFPSHSVIEKGQTVTLRCDPISGHDNLYWYRRVMGKEIKFLLHFVKESKQDESGMPNNRFLAERTGGTYSTLKVQPAELEDSGVYFCASSLYRENTEAFFGQGTRLTVV.

CDR3 protein: CASSPPRSSYNEQFF. DNA for the CDR3: TGTGCCAGCTCACCACCTCGCAGCTCCTACAATGAGCAGTTCTTC. The chain employs TRBV18 and TRBJ2-1; D is unclear. Trimming took 0 bases from V and 0 from J, leaving 6 bases between them. Germline loops: CDR1 KGHSH, CDR2 LQKENI. The CDR3 has 15 residues.

The chain recombines TRBV7-2 with TRBJ1-1; weak D call: TRBD1 (6 bases). The CDR3 sequence is 14 residues long. Germline CDR1 and CDR2: SGHTA and FQGNSA. V was clipped by 2 bases and J by 4 bases, with 11 bases between them. The CDR3 DNA follows: TGTGCCAGCAGCTTACAGGGGCTGAGCACTGAAGCTTTCTTT. Translated, it gives CASSLQGLSTEAFF.

The V and J genes are TRBV4-3 and TRBJ2-6; D is perhaps TRBD1 or TRBD2 (5 bases each). Germline V gene data show CDR1 as LGHNA and CDR2 as YSLEER. The CDR3 length is 17 residues. V shed 0 bases and J shed 0 bases, with 9 bases lying between them. The CDR3 region has the DNA TGCGCCAGCAGCCAAGAGGGACGGTCCTCTGGGGCCAACGTCCTGACTTTC. It yields the protein CASSQEGRSSGANVLTF.